The 22 T cell receptor beta chains given below trace back to one sample, sequenced in a study of control samples from healthy donors and cancer patients. The assay was immunoSEQ multiplex PCR, and TCRdb's table has in-frame clones only and misses some. This sample has roughly 90,000 clones; almost 85% occur once, and the top ten carry around 10%. The specimen was blood. The receptors were sampled from a woman aged 55 to 70 in good health.

The V and J genes are TRBV19 and TRBJ1-5; D not resolved. The germline V gene encodes CDR1 LNHDA and CDR2 SQIVND (reference sequence). This CDR3 region has 16 residues. Trimming took off 4 bases at V and 3 bases at J, with 16 bases between the two ends. The CDR3 spells CASSNPRAVLNQPQHF. Here the CDR3 DNA reads TGTGCCAGTAGTAACCCTCGGGCCGTCCTCAATCAGCCCCAGCATTTT. Complete variable domain (other parts from reference TRBV19 and TRBJ1-5): DGGITQSPKYLFRKEGQNVTLSCEQNLNHDAMYWYRQDPGQGLRLIYYSQIVNDFQKGDIAEGYSVSREKKESFPLTVTSAQKNPTAFYLCASSNPRAVLNQPQHFGDGTRLSIL.

J is TRBJ1-4 and V is TRBV7-9; D may be TRBD1 (6 bases). The CDR3 has 14 residues. V lost 5 bases and J 7 bases, leaving 14 bases between the germline ends. Germline assignment: CDR1 SEHNR and CDR2 FQNEAQ (reference sequence). The CDR3 sequence: CASSEGSGAEKLFF. The CDR3 DNA reads TGTGCCAGCAGCGAAGGGTCGGGGGCTGAAAAACTGTTTTTT.

This clone was seen a handful of times. V and J are TRBV6-5 and TRBJ1-4; D gene ambiguous. CDR1 and CDR2 from the germline V gene are MNHEY and SVGAGI. The CDR3 totals 12 residues. V was pared by 6 bases and J by 7 bases, with 9 bases between. CDR3 DNA sequence: TGTGCCAGCAGGCCCCTAGGTGAAAAACTGTTTTTT. This sequence encodes CASRPLGEKLFF.

A note on this clone: The junction shows a germline mismatch at one end, possibly a read error. CDR3 sequence: CASRDGLVETRYF. CDR3 nucleotides: TGTGCCAGCAGGGATGGACTAGTAGAGACCCGGTACTTC. This chain connects TRBV12-3 or TRBV12-4 to TRBJ2-5; TRBD2 matches at 7 bases. This CDR3 region has 13 residues.

CDR3 residues: CASCHPGLWNEKLFF. Written as DNA, the CDR3 is TGTGCCAGTTGCCATCCGGGACTTTGGAATGAAAAACTGTTTTTT. This chain joins TRBV19 and TRBJ1-4; the D gene is possibly TRBD1 (5 bases). The germline gives CDR1 LNHDA, CDR2 SQIVND (reference sequence). The germline V and J ends were trimmed by 8 bases and 5 bases, with 18 bases remaining between them. The CDR3 runs to 15 residues. The variable domain in full, with the rest retrieved from reference TRBV19 and TRBJ1-4, is DGGITQSPKYLFRKEGQNVTLSCEQNLNHDAMYWYRQDPGQGLRLIYYSQIVNDFQKGDIAEGYSVSREKKESFPLTVTSAQKNPTAFYLCASCHPGLWNEKLFFGSGTQLSVL.

The rearrangement joins TRBV18 to TRBJ1-1; perhaps TRBD1 as D (6 bases). This CDR3 has 14 amino acids. The germline V gene encodes CDR1 KGHSH and CDR2 LQKENI. V lost 3 bases, J lost 2 bases, and 10 bases lay in between. The CDR3 bases are TGTGCCAGCTCACCGAGACAGGTAAACACTGAAGCTTTCTTT. Translated, it gives CASSPRQVNTEAFF.

The V gene is TRBV6-5, the J gene TRBJ2-2, with unresolved D. V was shortened by 2 bases and J by 5 bases, with 12 bases between the two germline ends. Germline CDR1 reads MNHEY; CDR2 reads SVGAGI. The CDR3 runs to 15 residues. The CDR3 loop is CASSYEPSTTGELFF. CDR3 sequence (DNA): TGTGCCAGCAGTTACGAACCATCGACGACCGGGGAGCTGTTTTTT.

The chain uses TRBV12-3 or TRBV12-4 and TRBJ1-6; no reliable D call. V was trimmed by 4 bases and J by 8 bases, leaving 9 bases between them. This CDR3 has 13 amino acids. The CDR3 DNA follows: TGTGCCAGCAGTTCGGGATGGGATTCACCCCTCCACTTT. Encoded protein: CASSSGWDSPLHF.

The chain uses TRBV6-5 and TRBJ1-3; tentative D call: TRBD1 (6 bases). The CDR3 contains 15 residues. Germline assignment: CDR1 MNHEY and CDR2 SVGAGI. Trimming took 4 bases from V and 0 from J, leaving 10 bases between them. The CDR3: CASSFDRSSGNTIYF. For the CDR3, the DNA is TGTGCCAGCAGTTTCGACAGGAGCTCTGGAAACACCATATATTTT.

The rearrangement joins TRBV6-6 to TRBJ2-5, with D perhaps matching TRBD2 (6 bases). Germline values: CDR1 MNHNY, CDR2 SVGAGI (reference sequence). The CDR3 loop spans 14 amino acids. Trimming pared 6 bases from V and 5 bases from J, leaving 16 bases between. The CDR3 bases are TGTGCCAGCAGCCTCGGGGGTGAAAGGGAGACCCAGTACTTC. Encoded protein: CASSLGGERETQYF.

This chain links TRBV10-2 with TRBJ2-5; tentatively, D is TRBD1 (6 bases). V lost 7 bases to trimming and J lost 1 base, with 13 bases between them. This CDR3 has 14 amino acids. Germline CDR1 is WSHSY and CDR2 is SAAADI. The CDR3 DNA sequence: TGCGCCAGCACCCGAGGGGGTTTCCAAGAGACCCAGTACTTC. It yields the protein CASTRGGFQETQYF.

The rearrangement joins TRBV7-9 to TRBJ1-2, with D possibly TRBD1 on 6 matching bases. The V end lost 2 bases, the J end lost 6 bases, and 10 bases lay between the germline ends. CDR1 is SEHNR, CDR2 FQNEAQ, per germline (reference sequence). The CDR3 runs to 13 residues. The CDR3 loop is CASSLLAGDGYTF. CDR3 bases: TGTGCCAGCAGCTTATTGGCAGGGGATGGCTACACCTTC. The variable domain in full, completed from reference TRBV7-9 and TRBJ1-2, reads DTGVSQNPRHKITKRGQNVTFRCDPISEHNRLYWYRQTLGQGPEFLTYFQNEAQLEKSRLLSDRFSAERPKGSFSTLEIQRTEQGDSAMYLCASSLLAGDGYTFGSGTRLTVV.

In this sample, this clone turned up a few times. This rearrangement joins TRBV6-2 or TRBV6-3 to TRBJ1-5; weak D call: TRBD1 (6 bases). Trimming stripped 5 bases from V and 6 bases from J, with 14 bases between. The germline CDR1 and CDR2 sequences are MNHEY and SVGEGT. This CDR3 is 14 amino acids long. This chain's CDR3 is CASSDTGLGQPQHF. DNA of the CDR3: TGTGCCAGCAGTGATACAGGGCTGGGTCAGCCCCAGCATTTT.

This clone showed up just a few times. The rearrangement uses TRBV7-2 and TRBJ1-6; perhaps TRBD1 as D (5 bases). Trimming left V 3 bases short and J 6 bases short, with 12 bases between. The CDR3 runs to 15 residues. Germline V lookup: CDR1 SGHTA, CDR2 FQGNSA. In nucleotides, the CDR3 is TGTGCCAGCAGCTTGCAGGGACTTCTTAATTCACCCCTCCACTTT. Translating gives CASSLQGLLNSPLHF.

The V gene is TRBV19, the J gene TRBJ1-2, with 7 bases that match TRBD1. CDR3 size: 14 residues. The germline V gene encodes CDR1 LNHDA and CDR2 SQIVND (reference sequence). The V gene end was trimmed by 4 bases and the J gene end by 3 bases; junction bases not matched to a gene: 5. The CDR3 spells CASSNHRGDYGYTF. The DNA for the CDR3 is TGTGCCAGTAGTAATCACAGGGGAGACTATGGCTACACCTTC. The full variable domain, its missing parts supplied by reference TRBV19 and TRBJ1-2, is DGGITQSPKYLFRKEGQNVTLSCEQNLNHDAMYWYRQDPGQGLRLIYYSQIVNDFQKGDIAEGYSVSREKKESFPLTVTSAQKNPTAFYLCASSNHRGDYGYTFGSGTRLTVV.

V and J are TRBV5-6 and TRBJ2-1, with D possibly TRBD2 on 5 matching bases. V shed 5 bases and J shed 3 bases, with 9 bases lying between them. Germline V lookup: CDR1 SGHDT, CDR2 YYEEEE. There are 13 residues in the CDR3. CDR3 region: CASSTGDYNEQFF. CDR3 nucleotide sequence: TGTGCCAGCAGTACCGGGGACTACAATGAGCAGTTCTTC.

This clone was found a few times. V usage is TRBV12-3 or TRBV12-4 and J usage is TRBJ1-5; D not resolved. The CDR3 runs 12 residues. V lost 8 bases and J lost 0, with 5 bases in between. The CDR3 DNA is TGTGCCAGCCGACATAGCAATCAGCCCCAGCATTTT. Amino acids: CASRHSNQPQHF.

The chain uses TRBV10-2 and TRBJ1-2; TRBD1 agrees at 9 bases. This CDR3 has 13 amino acids. Germline V gives CDR1 WSHSY, CDR2 SAAADI. V dropped 6 bases and J dropped 8; count of bases not matched to a gene: 7. The CDR3 is CASSGTGLKGYTF. In nucleotides, the CDR3 is TGCGCCAGCAGCGGGACAGGGTTAAAGGGCTACACCTTC.

The chain combines TRBV4-1 with TRBJ1-2; 10 nucleotides agree with TRBD1. The CDR3 has 17 amino acids. Germline assignment: CDR1 MGHRA and CDR2 YSYEKL. Trimming cost V 1 base and J 4 bases; bases outside gene matches: 9. CDR3 coding DNA: TGCGCCAGCAGCCAAGTTCCCTCGGGACAGGGGATCTATGGCTACACCTTC. It is translated as CASSQVPSGQGIYGYTF.

The J gene is TRBJ1-2, the V gene TRBV12-3 or TRBV12-4, with D uncertain. This CDR3 comprises 13 residues. V lost 4 bases and J lost 4, with 10 bases in between. CDR3 nucleotides: TGTGCCAGCAGTTCGAGGATTGTCTATGGCTACACCTTC. It is translated as CASSSRIVYGYTF.

This chain links TRBV5-1 with TRBJ1-5; D gene unclear. Germline values: CDR1 SGHRS, CDR2 YFSETQ. The CDR3 contains 15 residues. The germline V and J ends were trimmed by 4 bases and 4 bases, with 15 bases remaining between them. The CDR3 loop reads CASSSPRTGNQPQHF. The DNA for the CDR3 is TGCGCCAGCAGCAGCCCAAGGACGGGAAATCAGCCCCAGCATTTT.

J is TRBJ2-2 and V is TRBV5-4; unclear D gene. V was clipped by 4 bases and J by 1 base, with 11 bases between them. In germline, CDR1 is SGHNT, CDR2 YYREEE (reference sequence). The CDR3 extends over 15 amino acids. CDR3 nucleotides: TGTGCCAGCAGCACCAATACGGGGAACACCGGGGAGCTGTTTTTT. Its translation is CASSTNTGNTGELFF.